This T cell receptor (beta chain) is from a study of cytomegalovirus exposure and HLA in healthy donors. General observations from the study: Certain sequence variants were highly shared and formed a cluster, and this cluster was likely a sequencing artifact. Relative to equally common others, HLA-associated TCR beta chains showed greater clonal expansion in a later analysis. Later analysis identified about 17,000 TCR beta sequences associated with HLA alleles, using a false discovery rate threshold of 0.05.

Worth noting for this clone: What it binds is not known.

Regarding donors, all were healthy bone marrow donors. This CDR3 region has 14 residues. The V gene end was trimmed by 4 bases and the J gene end by 1 base; junction bases not matched to a gene: 1. Germline V gene lookup returns CDR1 MNHNY and CDR2 SVGAGI (reference sequence). The PCR used 60 Vbeta and 13 Jbeta primers. TCRdb's table, derived via immunoSEQ multiplex PCR, lists solely in-frame clones and lacks some. The sample contains 150,000 to 200,000 clones, 81% of which appear only once. Sequencing used PBMCs. This TCR was recovered from a man aged 18-30 years in good health and CMV-seronegative. The V and J genes are TRBV6-6 and TRBJ1-1; 9 bases align to TRBD1. The CDR3 protein is CASSSTGGNTEAFF. The CDR3 region has the DNA TGTGCCAGCAGTTCGACAGGGGGGAACACTGAAGCTTTCTTT.